Presented here are 19 T cell receptor beta chains from one specimen sequenced in a study of beta chain features in type 1 diabetes. The antigens of these receptors remain unknown. Reverse transcribing all isolated RNA meant expressed TCRB transcripts were sequenced. Using immunoSEQ multiplex PCR, the repertoire was profiled, and TCRdb retains in-frame clones only, with some absent. The sample has a few hundred thousand clones; 16% are singletons. The study, taken as a whole, reports: TCRB CDR3s were moderately but significantly shorter in Type 1 diabetes patients in all four CD4+ subsets.

Sequences were obtained from naive CD4+ T cells from blood. These TCRs come from a man between 25 and 39 years old with type 1 diabetes.

This rearrangement joins TRBV2 to TRBJ2-1; TRBD2 agrees at 9 bases. This CDR3 spans 14 amino acids. Germline CDR1 SNHLY, CDR2 FYNNEI. Losses at the gene ends were 5 bases for V and 5 bases for J; bases not matched to a gene: 4. The CDR3 bases are TGTGCCAGCAGTCCGGGACTAGCCAACAATGAGCAGTTCTTC. Its translation is CASSPGLANNEQFF.

This clone came up a few times. The V call is TRBV30, the J call TRBJ2-1; D gene unclear. V shed 4 bases and J shed 7 bases, with 5 bases lying between them. This CDR3 has 10 residues. Germline V gives CDR1 GTSNPN, CDR2 SVGIG (reference sequence). CDR3 nucleotides: TGTGCCTGGATGTTGAATGAGCAGTTCTTC. It encodes CAWMLNEQFF.

This clone was recorded a few times. This chain connects TRBV18 to TRBJ2-7; TRBD1 agrees at 8 bases. Germline-derived CDR1 and CDR2 are KGHSH and LQKENI. V dropped 5 bases and J dropped 3; count of bases not matched to a gene: 9. This CDR3 spans 15 amino acids. As DNA, the CDR3 is TGTGCCAGCTCATTCTCCTCGACAGGGGACTACGAGCAGTACTTC. This encodes CASSFSSTGDYEQYF. The full variable domain, rest sourced from reference TRBV18 and TRBJ2-7, is NAGVMQNPRHLVRRRGQEARLRCSPMKGHSHVYWYRQLPEEGLKFMVYLQKENIIDESGMPKERFSAEFPKEGPSILRIQQVVRGDSAAYFCASSFSSTGDYEQYFGPGTRLTVT.

The chain couples TRBV29-1 to TRBJ2-7; the D gene is possibly TRBD1 (5 bases). V dropped 7 bases and J dropped 0 bases, with 16 bases sitting between them. The V gene's germline CDR1 is SQVTM and CDR2 ANQGSEA. The CDR3 is 14 amino acids. In DNA, the CDR3 is TGCAGCGCCCGACCAGACAGCCTCTCCTACGAGCAGTACTTC. This translates into CSARPDSLSYEQYF.

Only a few counts were recorded for this clone. The gene calls are TRBV19 and TRBJ2-5, with D perhaps TRBD1 or TRBD2 (5 bases each). The CDR3 consists of 14 residues. V was trimmed by 1 base and J by 4 bases, leaving 10 bases between them. Per germline, CDR1 LNHDA and CDR2 SQIVND (reference sequence). CDR3 DNA: TGTGCCAGTAGTATAGCGCAGGGAGCAGAGACCCAGTACTTC. Its protein is CASSIAQGAETQYF.

This clone appeared a few times. The V gene is TRBV5-1, the J gene TRBJ2-7, with D perhaps TRBD1 or TRBD2 (5 bases each). CDR3 length equals 13 residues. Trimming removed 3 bases from V and 7 bases from J, with 14 bases in between. Germline lookup yields CDR1 SGHRS and CDR2 YFSETQ. As DNA, the CDR3 is TGCGCCAGCAGCTCCGGGACGGCAGGAGAGCAGTACTTC. This codes for CASSSGTAGEQYF.

This clone was seen more than once but under ten times. The chain uses TRBV4-3 and TRBJ2-3; either TRBD1 or TRBD2 may fit D (5 bases each). Trimming pared 4 bases from V and 0 bases from J, leaving 11 bases between. The CDR3 has 15 residues. Germline V gene sequence: CDR1 LGHNA, CDR2 YSLEER. The CDR3 is CASSPRGTSTDTQYF. Here the CDR3 DNA reads TGCGCCAGCAGCCCCCGGGGCACTAGCACAGATACGCAGTATTTT.

This clone was counted a few times. The chain is built from TRBV5-1 and TRBJ2-1; D is unclear. From germline, CDR1 is SGHRS and CDR2 YFSETQ. Trimming shortened V by 3 bases and J by 4 bases, and 11 bases separated the two germline ends. The CDR3 is made up of 14 amino acids. CDR3 nucleotide sequence: TGCGCCAGCAGCTCGACGGACCATTACAATGAGCAGTTCTTC. This gives the protein CASSSTDHYNEQFF.

This clone was detected only a few times. The chain is built from TRBV20-1 and TRBJ2-7, with D perhaps matching TRBD2 (5 bases). Germline assignment: CDR1 DFQATT and CDR2 SNEGSKA (reference sequence). The CDR3 covers 8 residues. The CDR3 bases are TGCAGGCCGGGGGAGCAGTACTTC. Translated: CRPGEQYF.

In this sample, this clone turned up a few times. The rearrangement links TRBV30 to TRBJ2-1; perhaps TRBD2 as D (6 bases). The CDR3 is 14 residues long. Germline V lookup: CDR1 GTSNPN, CDR2 SVGIG (reference sequence). V lost 8 bases to trimming and J lost 0 bases, with 14 bases between them. The CDR3, as DNA: TGTGCCCTGATCGGGACTTTCTCCTACAATGAGCAGTTCTTC. Translating it yields CALIGTFSYNEQFF.

In its sample, this clone was seen a few times. The chain joins TRBV25-1 to TRBJ2-5, with 8 bases identical to TRBD1. The V segment lost 5 bases and the J segment 5 bases; nucleotides outside the gene matches: 7. The CDR3 contains 14 residues. Germline lookup yields CDR1 MGHDK and CDR2 SYGVNS. Written as DNA, the CDR3 is TGTGCCAGCAGTCTACCAGGGGGCCGGGAGACCCAGTACTTC. This sequence encodes CASSLPGGRETQYF.

This clone was counted a few times. The rearrangement links TRBV7-9 to TRBJ2-3; unclear D gene. V lost 5 bases and J 1 base, leaving 4 bases between the germline ends. The germline V gene has CDR1 SEHNR and CDR2 FQNEAQ (reference sequence). The CDR3 has 12 amino acids. As DNA, the CDR3 is TGTGCCAGCAGCACCGGCACAGATACGCAGTATTTT. This sequence encodes CASSTGTDTQYF.

This chain links TRBV29-1 with TRBJ2-3, with D possibly matching TRBD2 (5 bases). V lost 7 bases to trimming and J lost 3 bases, with 14 bases between them. The CDR3 loop spans 13 amino acids. Germline lookup yields CDR1 SQVTM and CDR2 ANQGSEA. CDR3 nucleotide sequence: TGCAGCGCTAGCTACGACTATACAGATACGCAGTATTTT. Its protein product is CSASYDYTDTQYF.

J is TRBJ2-7 and V is TRBV4-2; 7 bases are shared with TRBD2. V trimming: 6 bases; J trimming: 1 base; junction bases outside the gene matches: 15. This CDR3 spans 17 amino acids. CDR1 and CDR2 from the germline V gene are LGHNA and YNFKEQ. As DNA, the CDR3 is TGTGCCAGCAGTCTTGACTTTAGCGGGTCAACTTCCTACGAGCAGTACTTC. Amino acid sequence: CASSLDFSGSTSYEQYF.

The sample holds a few counts of this clone. V and J are TRBV4-3 and TRBJ2-1; D is perhaps TRBD1 (6 bases). The CDR3 is 14 amino acids. Germline V gene sequence: CDR1 LGHNA, CDR2 YSLEER. V was trimmed by 0 bases and J by 12 bases, leaving 15 bases between them. CDR3 DNA sequence: TGCGCCAGCAGCCAAGACGACTCAGGGGACGTGCAGTTCTTC. Amino acids: CASSQDDSGDVQFF.

The gene calls are TRBV5-6 and TRBJ2-1, with D tentatively TRBD2 (6 bases). This CDR3 spans 15 amino acids. Germline V gene data show CDR1 as SGHDT and CDR2 as YYEEEE. The ends were cut back, 2 bases at V and 2 bases at J, with 11 bases in the middle. CDR3 in DNA: TGTGCCAGCAGCTTAACTAGCCGAACCTACAATGAGCAGTTCTTC. It codes for CASSLTSRTYNEQFF.

The rearrangement links TRBV29-1 to TRBJ2-3; 10 bases align to TRBD1. Germline-derived CDR1 and CDR2 are SQVTM and ANQGSEA. The junction had 8 bases not matched to a gene; V was cut back by 6 bases and J by 2 bases. The CDR3 has 15 residues. CDR3 region: CSVLRQGATTDTQYF. As DNA, the CDR3 is TGCAGCGTCCTGCGACAGGGGGCGACCACAGATACGCAGTATTTT.

The chain uses TRBV7-9 and TRBJ2-3; no firm D call. This CDR3 spans 15 amino acids. Trimming removed 2 bases from V and 2 bases from J, with 11 bases in between. From germline, CDR1 is SEHNR and CDR2 FQNEAQ (reference sequence). The CDR3 is CASSLQMGSTDTQYF. The CDR3, as DNA: TGTGCCAGCAGCTTACAAATGGGATCCACAGATACGCAGTATTTT.

The chain links TRBV7-9 to TRBJ2-3; 7 bases map to TRBD2. The CDR3 runs to 14 residues. The V and J ends lost 11 bases and 2 bases, in that order; junction bases with no gene match: 10. Germline V lookup: CDR1 SEHNR, CDR2 FQNEAQ (reference sequence). The CDR3 reads CAAGRDYSTDTQYF. DNA of the CDR3: TGTGCCGCAGGGCGGGACTACTCCACAGATACGCAGTATTTT.